The source of this T cell receptor (beta chain) is a study of T cells after yellow fever vaccination. This clonotype was seen a handful of times. Its antigen remains unidentified. V lost 3 bases, J lost 2 bases, and 9 bases lay in between. The CDR3 is 14 amino acids. UMIs and a universal primer site were added when TCR cDNA was made by 5'RACE template switching. TCRdb fed the 5' RACE reads into MiXCR, producing one record per CDR3 protein. The sample lists some 350,000 distinct CDR3 sequences, roughly 4% occurring once. Study outcomes and limitations: Peaking on day 5 versus 15, the secondary response was faster but weaker. Contamination by abundant bulk-population clonotypes could be present in FACS-sorted repertoires. Only a small proportion of the clonotypes turned up in both the CD4 and the CD8 compartments, likely arising from convergent recombination.

This sequence originates from a man aged 18 to 30 who received the YFV17D yellow fever vaccine. Sequenced material: PBMCs, taken 5 days after the yellow fever booster vaccination. The rearrangement joins TRBV12-3 or TRBV12-4 to TRBJ2-3; possibly TRBD2 for D (5 bases). This chain's CDR3 is CASSFAGNTDTQYF. The CDR3 DNA sequence: TGTGCCAGCAGTTTCGCCGGGAACACAGATACGCAGTATTTT.